This T cell receptor (beta chain) emerged from a study of CD8 T cells in Susac syndrome. Germline V gives CDR1 MGHDK, CDR2 SYGVNS. V lost 10 bases to trimming and J lost 3 bases, with 18 bases between them. The CDR3 runs 14 residues. The RNA, about 0.5 to 1 ug, was put through reverse transcription using random hexamers. Via MiXCR, TCRdb re-called the immunoSEQ multiplex PCR reads, giving one row per CDR3 protein. The profile shows under 250,000 distinct CDR3 sequences, 85% to 95% of them singletons. This clonotype was found once. The receptor was derived from a human donor with multiple sclerosis. This chain links TRBV25-1 with TRBJ1-1, with D maybe TRBD1 (5 bases). Input material: CD4+ T cells from PBMCs. The CDR3 DNA is TGTGCCACCAGGACAACCGGACGGGACACTGAAGCTTTCTTT. This sequence encodes CATRTTGRDTEAFF. The full variable domain, in which reference TRBV25-1 and TRBJ1-1 provide the parts outside the CDR3, is EADIYQTPRYLVIGTGKKITLECSQTMGHDKMYWYQQDPGMELHLIHYSYGVNSTEKGDLSSESTVSRIRTEHFPLTLESARPSHTSQYLCATRTTGRDTEAFFGQGTRLTVV.